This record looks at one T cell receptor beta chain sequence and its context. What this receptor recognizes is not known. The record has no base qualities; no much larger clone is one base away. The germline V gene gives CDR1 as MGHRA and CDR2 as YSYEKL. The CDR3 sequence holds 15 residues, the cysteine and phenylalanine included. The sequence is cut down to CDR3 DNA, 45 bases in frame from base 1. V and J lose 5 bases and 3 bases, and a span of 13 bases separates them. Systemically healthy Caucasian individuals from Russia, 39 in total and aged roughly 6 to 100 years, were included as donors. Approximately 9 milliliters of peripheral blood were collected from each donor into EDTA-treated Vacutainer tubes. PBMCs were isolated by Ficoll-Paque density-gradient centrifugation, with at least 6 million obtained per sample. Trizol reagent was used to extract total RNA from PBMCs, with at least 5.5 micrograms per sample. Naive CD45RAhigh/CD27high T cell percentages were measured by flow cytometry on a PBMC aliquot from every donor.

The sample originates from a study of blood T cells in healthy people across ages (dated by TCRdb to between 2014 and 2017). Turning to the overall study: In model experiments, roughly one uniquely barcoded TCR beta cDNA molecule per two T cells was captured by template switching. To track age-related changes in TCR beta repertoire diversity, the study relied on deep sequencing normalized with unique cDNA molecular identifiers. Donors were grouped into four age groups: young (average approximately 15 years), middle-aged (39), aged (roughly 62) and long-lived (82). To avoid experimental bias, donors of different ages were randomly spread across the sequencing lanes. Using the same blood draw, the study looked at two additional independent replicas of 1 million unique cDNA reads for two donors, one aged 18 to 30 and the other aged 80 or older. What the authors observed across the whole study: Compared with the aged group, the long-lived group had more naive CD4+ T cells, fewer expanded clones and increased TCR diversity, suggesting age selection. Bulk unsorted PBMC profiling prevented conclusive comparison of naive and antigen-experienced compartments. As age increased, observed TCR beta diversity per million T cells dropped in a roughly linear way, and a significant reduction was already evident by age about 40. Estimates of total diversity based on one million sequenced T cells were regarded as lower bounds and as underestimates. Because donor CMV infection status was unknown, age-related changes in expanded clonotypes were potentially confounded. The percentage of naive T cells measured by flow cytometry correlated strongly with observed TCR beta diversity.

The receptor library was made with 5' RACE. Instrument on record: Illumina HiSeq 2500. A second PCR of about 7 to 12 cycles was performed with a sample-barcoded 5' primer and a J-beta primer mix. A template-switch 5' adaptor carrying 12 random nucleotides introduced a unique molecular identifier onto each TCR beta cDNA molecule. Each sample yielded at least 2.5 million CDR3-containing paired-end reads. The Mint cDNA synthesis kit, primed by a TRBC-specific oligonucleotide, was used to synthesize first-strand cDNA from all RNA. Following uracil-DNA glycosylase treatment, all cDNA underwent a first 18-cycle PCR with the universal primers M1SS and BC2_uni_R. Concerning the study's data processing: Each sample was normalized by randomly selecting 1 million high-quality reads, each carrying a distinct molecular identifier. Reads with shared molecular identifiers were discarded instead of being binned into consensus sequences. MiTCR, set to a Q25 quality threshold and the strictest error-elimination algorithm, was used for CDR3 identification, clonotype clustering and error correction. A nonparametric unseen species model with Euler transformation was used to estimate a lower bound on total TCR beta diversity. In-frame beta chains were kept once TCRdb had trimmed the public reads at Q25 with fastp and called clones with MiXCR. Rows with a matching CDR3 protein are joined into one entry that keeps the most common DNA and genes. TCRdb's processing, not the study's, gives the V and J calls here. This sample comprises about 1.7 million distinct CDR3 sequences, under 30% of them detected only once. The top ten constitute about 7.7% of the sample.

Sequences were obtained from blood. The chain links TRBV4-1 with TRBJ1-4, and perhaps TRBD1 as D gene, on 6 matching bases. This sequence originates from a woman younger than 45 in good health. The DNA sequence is TGCGCCAGCAGCTACCACAGGGAAGCTAATGAAAAACTGTTTTTT. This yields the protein CASSYHREANEKLFF.